These 25 T cell receptor beta chains were all obtained from the same sample, sequenced in a study of esophageal squamous cell carcinoma under preoperative chemotherapy. TCRdb ran MiXCR on the PCR reads and lists one entry per CDR3 protein. The sample yields about 18,000 distinct CDR3 sequences, roughly 46% seen once. The time point here: after preoperative PTX-NDP chemotherapy. Sampling was performed from a patient given preoperative chemotherapy. These receptor sequences come from a human donor with esophageal squamous cell carcinoma. The donor label of this sample is uncertain.

The chain combines TRBV12-3 or TRBV12-4 with TRBJ2-5; 8 nucleotides align to TRBD2. The CDR3 sequence is 16 residues long. With 3 bases clipped from V and 4 bases from J, the junction kept 10 bases outside the gene matches. CDR3 bases: TGTGCCAGCAGTTTGGAGTGGGGCGGGAGGTTAGAGACCCAGTACTTC. This gives the protein CASSLEWGGRLETQYF.

A word on this clonotype: A read error is possible here, since a much larger clone lies one base away. The chain carries TRBV7-2 and TRBJ2-1, with no clear D. The germline V gene encodes CDR1 SGHTA and CDR2 FQGNSA. The CDR3 sequence is 13 residues long. The V end was cut by 3 bases, the J end by 10 bases, with 13 bases between. The CDR3 sequence is CASSFKNSYEQFF. CDR3 DNA: TGTGCCAGCAGCTTTAAGAACTCCTACGAGCAGTTCTTC.

This rearrangement joins TRBV12-3 or TRBV12-4 to TRBJ1-2; 11 bases match TRBD1. The CDR3 totals 13 residues. The J segment lost 8 bases and the V segment lost 5 bases, leaving 4 bases of the junction unmatched. The CDR3, as DNA: TGTGCCAGCAGTAGGACAGGGGGCTCAGGCTACACCTTC. Residues: CASSRTGGSGYTF.

The chain uses TRBV7-6 and TRBJ1-1; D uncertain. V was cut by 3 bases and J by 0 bases, with 14 bases left in between. Looked up from germline, CDR1 is SGHVS and CDR2 is FNYEAQ. The CDR3 length is 16 residues. CDR3 DNA sequence: TGTGCCAGCAGCTTTGAGGTTTGGGTCCTGAACACTGAAGCTTTCTTT. Amino acids: CASSFEVWVLNTEAFF.

The chain's CDR3 is CASARTGDGYTF. The CDR3, as DNA: TGTGCCAGCGCTCGGACAGGGGATGGCTACACCTTC. V is TRBV6-1 and J is TRBJ1-2; the match to TRBD1 covers 9 bases. This CDR3 contains 12 residues. Germline V gene data show CDR1 as MNHNS and CDR2 as SASEGT. Trimming took 8 bases from V and 6 from J; bases not matched to a gene: 4.

The chain joins TRBV4-1 to TRBJ2-1, with 7 nucleotides matching TRBD1. Trimming at V came to 1 base and at J to 7 bases, leaving 10 bases not matched to a gene. Germline values: CDR1 MGHRA, CDR2 YSYEKL. CDR3 length equals 16 residues. CDR3 amino acids: CASSQAGARGNNEQFF. DNA of the CDR3: TGCGCCAGCAGCCAAGCCGGGGCCAGGGGGAATAATGAGCAGTTCTTC.

With respect to this clonotype: The junction does not match germline at one end; this may be a read error. V is TRBV7-8 and J is TRBJ2-3; D might be TRBD1 or TRBD2, each matching 5 bases. Germline V CDR1 and CDR2: SGHVS, FQNEAQ. CDR3 length: 14 amino acids. CDR3 sequence (DNA): TGTGCCAGCACGGGGCTGAGAGCCAAAGATACTCAGTATTTC. Amino acid sequence: CASTGLRAKDTQYF.

The chain employs TRBV6-5 and TRBJ1-1; D is unresolved. Germline V gene data show CDR1 as MNHEY and CDR2 as SVGAGI. The CDR3 runs to 12 residues. V shed 0 bases and J shed 1 base, with 0 bases lying between them. CDR3 protein: CASSYSNTEAFF. CDR3 coding DNA: TGTGCCAGCAGTTACTCGAACACTGAAGCTTTCTTT.

In regard to this clonotype: The junction departs from the called germline gene at one end, perhaps through a read error. The chain couples TRBV11-2 to TRBJ2-3; the D gene is possibly TRBD2 (7 bases). CDR1 is SGHAT, CDR2 FQNNGV, per germline. CDR3 size: 16 residues. CDR3 sequence: CASRGSGGGTPETQYF. CDR3 DNA: TGTGCCAGCAGGGGGTCGGGGGGCGGTACCCCAGAGACCCAGTACTTT. Filled out from reference TRBV11-2 and TRBJ2-3, the complete variable domain reads EAGVAQSPRYKIIEKRQSVAFWCNPISGHATLYWYQQILGQGPKLLIQFQNNGVVDDSQLPKDRFSAERLKGVDSTLKIQPAKLEDSAVYLCASRGSGGGTPETQYFGPGTRLTVL.

A few counts support this clonotype. The chain has TRBV7-8 and TRBJ2-7, with 10 bases aligning to TRBD1. The end of the DNA is better explained by TRBJ2-5, so the J call may be wrong. Germline V CDR1 and CDR2: SGHVS, FQNEAQ. The CDR3 spans 15 residues. CDR3 in amino acids: CASSTRDRGIETQYF. The CDR3 DNA reads as TGTGCCAGCAGCACTAGGGACAGGGGCATAGAGACCCAGTACTTC.

This clonotype was seen ten or more times. The chain joins TRBV12-3 or TRBV12-4 to TRBJ2-1, with TRBD1 identical over 7 bases. Germline trimming cut 4 bases from V and 5 bases from J; bases unmatched to any gene: 5. The CDR3 length is 14 residues. The CDR3 protein is CASSSRDRNNEQFF. The CDR3 DNA reads as TGTGCCAGCAGTTCCCGGGACAGAAACAATGAGCAGTTCTTC.

A single count supports this clonotype. The rearrangement uses TRBV7-2 and TRBJ2-5, with TRBD2 matching 15 bases. The end of the DNA fits TRBJ2-7 better, so the J call may be wrong. This CDR3 spans 16 amino acids. Germline values: CDR1 SGHTA, CDR2 FQGNSA. CDR3 DNA sequence: TGTGCCAGCAGCTACGCGGGACTAGCGGGAGGCTACGAGCAGTACTTC. Translating it yields CASSYAGLAGGYEQYF.

This clonotype has at least ten counts. A much larger clone differs from this one at a single base, so this may be a read error. The chain uses TRBV27 and TRBJ2-5; 8 bases fit TRBD2. The CDR3 has 14 residues. Germline V lookup: CDR1 MNHEY, CDR2 SMNVEV (reference sequence). V dropped 5 bases and J dropped 11; count of bases not matched to a gene: 13. The CDR3 is CASSAGGTYNEQYF. In DNA, the CDR3 is TGTGCCAGCAGTGCGGGAGGAACCTACAATGAGCAGTACTTC.

With regard to this clonotype: A much larger clone differs by one base, so this may be a read error. J is TRBJ2-5 and V is TRBV27; 13 bases agree with TRBD2. CDR1 is MNHEY, CDR2 SMNVEV, per germline (reference sequence). The CDR3 consists of 15 residues. With V trimmed by 4 bases and J by 11 bases, 10 bases remained unmatched. Here the CDR3 reads CASSSGLAGRNEQYF. The CDR3 nucleotides are TGTGCCAGCAGTTCGGGACTAGCGGGACGCAATGAGCAGTACTTC.

With regard to this clonotype: A much larger clonotype is one base distant, so this may be a read error. The rearrangement uses TRBV27 and TRBJ2-1; D tentatively reads TRBD1 or TRBD2 (5 bases each). The CDR3 loop spans 14 amino acids. The germline gives CDR1 MNHEY, CDR2 SMNVEV (reference sequence). The ends were cut back, 8 bases at V and 5 bases at J, with 16 bases in the middle. The CDR3 reads CASSPYGTHNEQFF. CDR3 sequence (DNA): TGTGCCAGCTCCCCTTACGGGACCCACAATGAGCAGTTCTTC.

In this sample, this clonotype turned up a few times. J is TRBJ2-3 and V is TRBV7-8, with 9 nucleotides matching TRBD2. J was trimmed by 1 base and V by 8 bases; bases with no gene match: 10. Germline CDR1 and CDR2: SGHVS and FQNEAQ. The CDR3 sequence is 16 residues long. The DNA of the CDR3 is TGTGCCAGCGGATTGCTTAGCGGGAGAGGCACAGATACGCAGTATTTT. It specifies CASGLLSGRGTDTQYF. The entire variable domain, with the rest obtained from reference TRBV7-8 and TRBJ2-3, is as follows: GAGVSQSPRYKVAKRGQDVALRCDPISGHVSLFWYQQALGQGPEFLTYFQNEAQLDKSGLPSDRFFAERPEGSVSTLKIQRTQQEDSAVYLCASGLLSGRGTDTQYFGPGTRLTVL.

The table lists this clonotype with many counts. This chain uses TRBV12-3 or TRBV12-4 with TRBJ2-5; D unresolved. Trimming stripped 0 bases from V and 2 bases from J, with 4 bases between. There are 13 residues in the CDR3. Written as DNA, the CDR3 is TGTGCCAGCAGTTTAGCTACTCAAGAGACCCAGTACTTC. Translated, it gives CASSLATQETQYF.

About this clonotype itself: The junction and the germline gene differ at one end; a read error may be behind it. The gene calls are TRBV7-3 and TRBJ2-3; 9 positions match TRBD2. Germline V gene lookup returns CDR1 SGHTA and CDR2 FQGTGA. The CDR3 sequence is 14 residues long. The CDR3 bases are TGTGCCAGCAGCGCGGGACTAGCCCAAGAGACGCAGTATTTC. Protein product: CASSAGLAQETQYF.

The V call is TRBV11-1, the J call TRBJ2-1, with D possibly called TRBD1 or TRBD2 (5 bases each). Germline V lookup: CDR1 SGHAT, CDR2 FQDESV (reference sequence). The CDR3 consists of 17 residues. Trimming removed 5 bases from V and 8 bases from J, with 25 bases in between. CDR3 bases: TGTGCCAGCAGCGCCCGGACACGGTCCTCCATGGGGGATGAGCAGTTCTTC. It yields the protein CASSARTRSSMGDEQFF.

Turning to this clonotype: Germline and junction disagree at one end, which may indicate a read error. This chain joins TRBV7-3 and TRBJ2-3, with 8 bases aligning to TRBD2. The germline CDR1 and CDR2 sequences are SGHTA and FQGTGA. The CDR3 runs to 15 residues. The CDR3 is CGSGAGRGDKDMQYF. The CDR3 DNA sequence: TGTGGCAGCGGCGCGGGGCGGGGGGACAAAGACATGCAGTATTTT.

There are a few counts of this clonotype. The rearrangement links TRBV7-2 to TRBJ2-1, with D possibly being TRBD1 or TRBD2 (5 bases each). The germline gives CDR1 SGHTA, CDR2 FQGNSA. The V and J ends lost 4 bases and 2 bases respectively, with 12 bases between them. The CDR3 length is 15 residues. CDR3 loop: CASSSGASTYNEQFF. The CDR3 nucleotides read TGTGCCAGCAGCTCCGGGGCTAGTACCTACAATGAGCAGTTCTTC.

As concerns this clonotype: A much bigger clone sits one base away, suggesting this may be a read error. The rearrangement uses TRBV7-8 and TRBJ2-1, with D maybe TRBD2 (5 bases). Between the trimmed V and J ends, which lost 7 bases and 10 bases, there was a span of 17 bases. Per germline, CDR1 SGHVS and CDR2 FQNEAQ. There are 13 residues in the CDR3. In DNA form, the CDR3 reads TGTGCCAGCACCCGACCTAGCCTCCGCGAGCAGTTCTTC. Translated, it gives CASTRPSLREQFF.

Concerning this clonotype: One end of the junction is discordant with germline, which a read error may explain. This chain uses TRBV7-2 with TRBJ2-5; 8 bases match TRBD2. Germline CDR1 and CDR2: SGHTA and FQGNSA. The CDR3 covers 14 residues. This CDR3 is CASSPTGGDEALNF. Here the CDR3 DNA reads TGTGCCAGCAGCCCTACCGGGGGGGACGAGGCCCTGAACTTC.

This clonotype is medium-sized by share. The chain recombines TRBV6-5 with TRBJ2-3; D assignment may be TRBD1 or TRBD2 (5 bases each). There are 13 residues in the CDR3. Germline CDR1 is MNHEY and CDR2 is SVGAGI. V was clipped by 2 bases and J by 3 bases, with 6 bases between them. CDR3 in DNA: TGTGCCAGCAGTTACGAGGGGACAGATACGCAGTATTTT. It translates to CASSYEGTDTQYF.

The gene calls are TRBV7-2 and TRBJ2-5, with 7 bases fitting TRBD2. The CDR3 contains 14 residues. V gave up 1 base and J gave up 4 bases; unmatched junction bases: 3. Germline V gene data show CDR1 as SGHTA and CDR2 as FQGNSA. The CDR3 DNA sequence: TGTGCCAGCAGCTTAGGCCGCGGGAGAGAGACCCAGTACTTC. Translated, it gives CASSLGRGRETQYF.